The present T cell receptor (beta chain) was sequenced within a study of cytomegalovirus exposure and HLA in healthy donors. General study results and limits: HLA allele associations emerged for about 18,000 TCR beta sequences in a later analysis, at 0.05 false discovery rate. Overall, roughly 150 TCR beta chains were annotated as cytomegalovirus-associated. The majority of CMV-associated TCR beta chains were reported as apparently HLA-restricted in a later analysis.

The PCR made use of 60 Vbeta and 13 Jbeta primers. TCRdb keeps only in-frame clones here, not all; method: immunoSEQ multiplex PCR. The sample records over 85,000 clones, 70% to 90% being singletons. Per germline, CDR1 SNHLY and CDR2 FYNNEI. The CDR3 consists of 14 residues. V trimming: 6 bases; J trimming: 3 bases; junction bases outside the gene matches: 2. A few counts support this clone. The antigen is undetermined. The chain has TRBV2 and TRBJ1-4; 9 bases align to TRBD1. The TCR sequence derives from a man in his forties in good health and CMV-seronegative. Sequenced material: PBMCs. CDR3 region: CASRRTGANEKLFF. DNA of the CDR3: TGTGCCAGCAGAAGGACAGGGGCTAATGAAAAACTGTTTTTT.